This T cell receptor beta chain came from a study of tumor-infiltrating lymphocytes in localized non-small cell lung cancer. The CDR3 contains 15 residues. V dropped 0 bases and J dropped 0; count of bases not matched to a gene: 2. In germline, CDR1 is MNHEY, CDR2 SVGAGI. Broader study findings: Tumor T-cell fraction from TCR sequencing was not associated with recurrence-free survival (p = 0.61). IM1 and IM2 tumors showed no difference in T-cell fraction.

Remarks on this clone: Its antigen is unidentified. Other DNA variants within this sample encode the same CDR3.

Here immunoSEQ multiplex PCR was the method, and the copy in TCRdb shows in-frame clones only, minus some. This sample has about 15,000 clones, with roughly 72% found just once. This receptor was obtained from a human donor with non-small cell lung cancer. The specimen was lung tumor tissue. The chain combines TRBV6-5 with TRBJ2-7, with 7 bases identical to TRBD1. CDR3 protein: CASSYSAGGSYEQYF. CDR3 bases: TGTGCCAGCAGTTACTCCGCAGGGGGCTCCTACGAGCAGTACTTC.